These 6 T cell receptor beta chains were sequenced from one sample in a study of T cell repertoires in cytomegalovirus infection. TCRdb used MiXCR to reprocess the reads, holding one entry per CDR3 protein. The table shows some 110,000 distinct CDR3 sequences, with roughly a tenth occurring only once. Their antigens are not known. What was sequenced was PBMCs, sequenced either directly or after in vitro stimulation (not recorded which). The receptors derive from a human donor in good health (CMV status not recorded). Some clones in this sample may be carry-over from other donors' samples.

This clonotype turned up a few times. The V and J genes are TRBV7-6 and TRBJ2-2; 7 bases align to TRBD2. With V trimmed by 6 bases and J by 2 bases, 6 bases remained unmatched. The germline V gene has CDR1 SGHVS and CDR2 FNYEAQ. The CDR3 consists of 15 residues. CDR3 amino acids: CASRRGTVNTGELFF. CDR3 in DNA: TGTGCCAGCAGGCGGGGGACCGTTAACACCGGGGAGCTGTTTTTT. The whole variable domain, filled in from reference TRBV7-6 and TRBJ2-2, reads GAGVSQSPRYKVTKRGQDVALRCDPISGHVSLYWYRQALGQGPEFLTYFNYEAQQDKSGLPNDRFSAERPEGSISTLTIQRTEQRDSAMYRCASRRGTVNTGELFFGEGSRLTVL.

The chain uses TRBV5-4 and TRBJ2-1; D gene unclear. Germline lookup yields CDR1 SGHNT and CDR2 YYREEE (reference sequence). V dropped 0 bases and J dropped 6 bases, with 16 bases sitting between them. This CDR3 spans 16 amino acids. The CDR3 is CASSLGFGGAFNEQFF. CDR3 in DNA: TGTGCCAGCAGCTTGGGGTTTGGCGGAGCCTTCAATGAGCAGTTCTTC.

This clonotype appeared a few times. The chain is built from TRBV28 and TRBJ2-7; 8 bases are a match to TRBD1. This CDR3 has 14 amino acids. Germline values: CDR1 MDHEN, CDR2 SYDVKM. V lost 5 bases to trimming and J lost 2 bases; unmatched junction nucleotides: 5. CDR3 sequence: CASSKPDRAYEQYF. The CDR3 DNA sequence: TGTGCCAGCAGTAAACCGGACAGGGCCTACGAGCAGTACTTC. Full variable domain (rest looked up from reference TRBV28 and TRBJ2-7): DVKVTQSSRYLVKRTGEKVFLECVQDMDHENMFWYRQDPGLGLRLIYFSYDVKMKEKGDIPEGYSVSREKKERFSLILESASTNQTSMYLCASSKPDRAYEQYFGPGTRLTVT.

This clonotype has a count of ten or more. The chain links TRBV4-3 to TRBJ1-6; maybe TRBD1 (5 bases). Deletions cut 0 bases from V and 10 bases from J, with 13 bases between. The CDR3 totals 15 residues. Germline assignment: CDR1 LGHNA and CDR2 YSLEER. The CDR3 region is CASSQDRGRLSPLHF. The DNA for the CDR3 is TGCGCCAGCAGCCAAGATCGGGGCAGGCTCTCACCCCTCCACTTT.

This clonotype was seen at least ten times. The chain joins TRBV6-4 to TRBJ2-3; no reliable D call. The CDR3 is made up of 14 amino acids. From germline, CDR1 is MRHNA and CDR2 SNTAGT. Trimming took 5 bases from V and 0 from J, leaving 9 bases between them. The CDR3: CASSSGPSTDTQYF. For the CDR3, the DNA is TGTGCCAGCAGTTCCGGTCCTAGCACAGATACGCAGTATTTT.

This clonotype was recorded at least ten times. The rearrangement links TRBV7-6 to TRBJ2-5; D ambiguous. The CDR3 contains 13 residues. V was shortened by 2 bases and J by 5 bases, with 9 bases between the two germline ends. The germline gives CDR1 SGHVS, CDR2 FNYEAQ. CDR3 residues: CASSLPDVETQYF. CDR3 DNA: TGTGCCAGCAGCTTACCCGACGTGGAGACCCAGTACTTC.